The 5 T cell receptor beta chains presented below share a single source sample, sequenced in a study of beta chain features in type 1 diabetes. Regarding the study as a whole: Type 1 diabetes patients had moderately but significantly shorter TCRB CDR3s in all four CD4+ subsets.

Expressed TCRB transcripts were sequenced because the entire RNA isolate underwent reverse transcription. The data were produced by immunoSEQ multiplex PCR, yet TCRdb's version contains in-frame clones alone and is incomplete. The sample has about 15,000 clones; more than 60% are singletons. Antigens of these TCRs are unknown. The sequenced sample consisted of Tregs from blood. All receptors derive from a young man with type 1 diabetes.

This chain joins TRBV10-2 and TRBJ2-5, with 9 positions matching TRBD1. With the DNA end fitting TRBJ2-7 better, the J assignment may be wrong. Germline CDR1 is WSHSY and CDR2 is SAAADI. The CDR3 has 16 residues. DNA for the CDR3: TGCGCCAGCAGTAATACAGGGGGCCGCCCCTCCTACGAGCAGTACTTC. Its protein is CASSNTGGRPSYEQYF.

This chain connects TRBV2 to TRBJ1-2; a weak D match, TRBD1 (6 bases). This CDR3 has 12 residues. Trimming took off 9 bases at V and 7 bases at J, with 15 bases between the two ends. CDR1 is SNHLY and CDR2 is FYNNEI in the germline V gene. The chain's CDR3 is CASTQGAGGYTF. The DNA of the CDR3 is TGTGCCAGTACACAGGGAGCTGGTGGCTACACCTTC. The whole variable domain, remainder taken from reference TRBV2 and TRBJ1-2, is EPEVTQTPSHQVTQMGQEVILRCVPISNHLYFYWYRQILGQKVEFLVSFYNNEISEKSEIFDDQFSVERPDGSNFTLKIRSTKLEDSAMYFCASTQGAGGYTFGSGTRLTVV.

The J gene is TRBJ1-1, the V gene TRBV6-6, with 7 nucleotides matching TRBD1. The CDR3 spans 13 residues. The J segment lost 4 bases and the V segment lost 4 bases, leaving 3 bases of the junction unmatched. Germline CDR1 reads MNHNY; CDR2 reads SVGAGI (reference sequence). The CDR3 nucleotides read TGTGCCAGCAGTTTAAGGGGGCCCACTGAAGCTTTCTTT. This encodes CASSLRGPTEAFF.

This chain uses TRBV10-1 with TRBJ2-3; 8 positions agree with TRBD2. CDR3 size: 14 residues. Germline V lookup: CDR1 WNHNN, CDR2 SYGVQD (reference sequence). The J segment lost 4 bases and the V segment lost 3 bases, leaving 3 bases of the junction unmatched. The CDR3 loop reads CASSERGGSDTQYF. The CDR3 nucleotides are TGCGCCAGCAGTGAACGGGGGGGATCAGATACGCAGTATTTT.

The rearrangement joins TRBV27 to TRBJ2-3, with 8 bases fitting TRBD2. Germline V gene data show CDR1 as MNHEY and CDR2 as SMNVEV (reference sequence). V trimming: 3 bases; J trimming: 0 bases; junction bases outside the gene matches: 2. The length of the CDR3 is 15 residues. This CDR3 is CASSFSGVSTDTQYF. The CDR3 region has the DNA TGTGCCAGCAGTTTTAGCGGGGTTAGCACAGATACGCAGTATTTT.